A selection of T cell receptor beta chains follows, all from one sample in a study of blood T cell repertoires in COVID-19. TCRdb's table, derived via immunoSEQ multiplex PCR, lists solely in-frame clones and lacks some. The sample gives 150,000 to 200,000 clones, about nine tenths of which show up once; approximately 2.2% is in the top ten. The sequencing sample was made of PBMCs or T cells enriched from blood (not recorded which). These receptors were taken from a woman between 25 and 40 years old who had recovered from COVID-19. CDR3s include the opening cysteine and the closing phenylalanine or tryptophan. Fields, in order: CDR3 DNA, CDR3 protein, J gene, V gene, clone size, D gene. The D gene is left open where the match is weak. Only part of the rows carry a size: once, few, many, or a class if the clone is expanded.

cdr3_nt: TGTGCCACCGCGGGAGGGATGCGCACTGAAGCTTTCTTT
cdr3_aa: CATAGGMRTEAFF
j_call: TRBJ1-1
v_call: TRBV6-5
clone_size: .
d_call: .

cdr3_nt: TGTGCCAGCAGCGTAGATGGACAGGGACAAGAGACCCAGTACTTC
cdr3_aa: CASSVDGQGQETQYF
j_call: TRBJ2-5
v_call: TRBV9
clone_size: .
d_call: TRBD1

cdr3_nt: TGTGCCAGCAGCTTAACCCTCTCCGGGGAATGGGCCAACGTCCTGACTTTC
cdr3_aa: CASSLTLSGEWANVLTF
j_call: TRBJ2-6
v_call: TRBV7-2
clone_size: .
d_call: .

cdr3_nt: TGCGCCAGCAGCCGTAGCGGGGGGAACCAAGAGACCCAGTACTTC
cdr3_aa: CASSRSGGNQETQYF
j_call: TRBJ2-5
v_call: TRBV4-1
clone_size: .
d_call: TRBD2

cdr3_nt: TGTGCCAGTAGTATAAGTACAGCCTCTGGAAACACCATATATTTT
cdr3_aa: CASSISTASGNTIYF
j_call: TRBJ1-3
v_call: TRBV19
clone_size: .
d_call: .

cdr3_nt: TGCAGCGTTCAAAAATTTGGCAGGCTGAACACTGAAGCTTTCTTT
cdr3_aa: CSVQKFGRLNTEAFF
j_call: TRBJ1-1
v_call: TRBV29-1
clone_size: .
d_call: .

cdr3_nt: TGTGCCAGCAGCCAAGATCCAGGGGCGCTGACAGATACGCAGTATTTT
cdr3_aa: CASSQDPGALTDTQYF
j_call: TRBJ2-3
v_call: TRBV3-1/TRBV3-2
clone_size: .
d_call: .

cdr3_nt: TGTGCCAGCAGCGTAGGTCCAGGAGAGACCCAGTACTTC
cdr3_aa: CASSVGPGETQYF
j_call: TRBJ2-5
v_call: TRBV9
clone_size: .
d_call: .

cdr3_nt: TGTGCCAGCTCACCGCGGGATGGCTCCTACGAGCAGTACTTC
cdr3_aa: CASSPRDGSYEQYF
j_call: TRBJ2-7
v_call: TRBV18
clone_size: .
d_call: .

cdr3_nt: TGTGCCAGCAGCTTCCGGGACAGGAATTCACCCCTCCACTTT
cdr3_aa: CASSFRDRNSPLHF
j_call: TRBJ1-6
v_call: TRBV7-2
clone_size: .
d_call: TRBD1

cdr3_nt: TGTGCCAGCAGCAACCGGGACAGATCCTACGAGCAGTACTTC
cdr3_aa: CASSNRDRSYEQYF
j_call: TRBJ2-7
v_call: TRBV7-8
clone_size: .
d_call: TRBD1

cdr3_nt: TGTGCCAGCTCACAGGGACAGGGGGACGAGCAGTACTTC
cdr3_aa: CASSQGQGDEQYF
j_call: TRBJ2-7
v_call: TRBV18
clone_size: .
d_call: TRBD1

cdr3_nt: TGTGCCAGCAGCTTGCAGTCCTACGAGCAGTACTTC
cdr3_aa: CASSLQSYEQYF
j_call: TRBJ2-7
v_call: TRBV5-8
clone_size: few
d_call: .

cdr3_nt: TGTGCCAGCAGCCAGGGTCCGGGATCAAACTACGAGCAGTACTTC
cdr3_aa: CASSQGPGSNYEQYF
j_call: TRBJ2-7
v_call: TRBV4-2
clone_size: .
d_call: .

cdr3_nt: TGTGCCAGCAGCCCGGGACTAGGGCCCACTGAGACCCAGTACTTC
cdr3_aa: CASSPGLGPTETQYF
j_call: TRBJ2-5
v_call: TRBV7-3
clone_size: .
d_call: TRBD2

cdr3_nt: TGTGCCACCAGCAGAGATTTGCGCAAGAACACTGAAGCTTTCTTT
cdr3_aa: CATSRDLRKNTEAFF
j_call: TRBJ1-1
v_call: TRBV15
clone_size: .
d_call: .

cdr3_nt: TGTGCCAGCAGCTTGGAACAAACCTGGGAGTACGAGCAGTACTTC
cdr3_aa: CASSLEQTWEYEQYF
j_call: TRBJ2-7
v_call: TRBV5-6
clone_size: .
d_call: .

cdr3_nt: TGTGCCAGCAGTTTATGGGACATGGATGGCTACACCTTC
cdr3_aa: CASSLWDMDGYTF
j_call: TRBJ1-2
v_call: TRBV12-3/TRBV12-4
clone_size: once
d_call: .

cdr3_nt: TGTGCCAGCAGTTCACTAGCGGGAGTAGAGACCCAGTACTTC
cdr3_aa: CASSSLAGVETQYF
j_call: TRBJ2-5
v_call: TRBV6-2/TRBV6-3
clone_size: .
d_call: TRBD2

cdr3_nt: TGTGCCAGCAGCTTAGGAGGAGTAGAGACCCAGTACTTC
cdr3_aa: CASSLGGVETQYF
j_call: TRBJ2-5
v_call: TRBV11-1
clone_size: .
d_call: .

cdr3_nt: TGTGCCAGCAGTTACCGGACAGGGGGCGGCAATCAGCCCCAGCATTTT
cdr3_aa: CASSYRTGGGNQPQHF
j_call: TRBJ1-5
v_call: TRBV6-2/TRBV6-3
clone_size: .
d_call: TRBD1

cdr3_nt: TGTGCCAGCAGTTCCCCATGGCTAGCGGGGGGAGGTGAGCAGTACTTC
cdr3_aa: CASSSPWLAGGGEQYF
j_call: TRBJ2-7
v_call: TRBV27
clone_size: .
d_call: TRBD2

cdr3_nt: TGTGCCAGCTCACCACCTCAGGGGAGCACCGGGGAGCTGTTTTTT
cdr3_aa: CASSPPQGSTGELFF
j_call: TRBJ2-2
v_call: TRBV18
clone_size: .
d_call: .

cdr3_nt: TGCAGCGTCCGACAGGGGATGGATGAGCAGTTCTTC
cdr3_aa: CSVRQGMDEQFF
j_call: TRBJ2-1
v_call: TRBV29-1
clone_size: .
d_call: TRBD1

cdr3_nt: TGCGCCAGCAGCCGCCTAAGGGGTGCTCTCTACGAGCAGTACTTC
cdr3_aa: CASSRLRGALYEQYF
j_call: TRBJ2-7
v_call: TRBV4-3
clone_size: .
d_call: .

cdr3_nt: TGTGCCACCAGTGAACGAGCTTGGCAGCCCCAGCATTTT
cdr3_aa: CATSERAWQPQHF
j_call: TRBJ1-5
v_call: TRBV24-1
clone_size: .
d_call: .

cdr3_nt: TGTGCCAGCAGCATCGGGGGGCCTGGAAACACCATATATTTT
cdr3_aa: CASSIGGPGNTIYF
j_call: TRBJ1-3
v_call: TRBV11-2
clone_size: .
d_call: .

cdr3_nt: TGTGCCAGCAGCGCCCATATCGGGGAGCCTGAGCAGTTCTTC
cdr3_aa: CASSAHIGEPEQFF
j_call: TRBJ2-1
v_call: TRBV9
clone_size: .
d_call: .